The rows below give T cell receptor beta chains drawn from one sample of a study of blood T cells in healthy people across ages. TCRdb re-derived calls from the 5' RACE reads in MiXCR, one entry per CDR3 protein. The repertoire holds around 1.1 million distinct CDR3 sequences, with 35% to 40% as singletons. The material sequenced was blood. These receptors were taken from a man between 18 and 29 years old in good health. CDR3s include the opening cysteine and the closing phenylalanine or tryptophan. A D gene is named only where the DNA matches it firmly. Clone size is stated in some rows and not others, as once, few, many or a class when expanded.

j_call d_call clone_size v_call cdr3_aa cdr3_nt
TRBJ2-1 NA few TRBV9 CASSDPDGGSNEQFF TGTGCCAGCAGCGACCCTGACGGAGGGTCCAATGAGCAGTTCTTC
TRBJ1-4 NA few TRBV11-3 CASSPGLRNGEKLFF TGTGCCAGCAGCCCCGGACTCCGAAACGGGGAAAAACTGTTTTTT
TRBJ2-1 NA NA TRBV24-1 CATSDSLAHEQFF TGTGCCACCAGTGATTCACTAGCCCATGAGCAGTTCTTC
TRBJ2-7 NA few TRBV27 CASSRTATYEQYF TGTGCCAGCAGCCGGACAGCAACCTACGAGCAGTACTTC
TRBJ1-4 TRBD1 NA TRBV10-3 CAISEGTVATNEKLFF TGTGCCATCAGTGAAGGGACAGTTGCAACTAATGAAAAACTGTTTTTT
TRBJ1-4 NA NA TRBV7-9 CASSLLSSGFNEKLFF TGTGCCAGCAGCTTGCTAAGTTCGGGGTTTAATGAAAAACTGTTTTTT
TRBJ2-3 TRBD1 few TRBV10-3 CATRDRGRNSTDTQYF TGTGCCACCCGAGACAGGGGCCGAAATAGCACAGATACGCAGTATTTT
TRBJ2-2 NA NA TRBV7-9 CASSPLWGSRGTGELFF TGTGCCAGCAGCCCCCTCTGGGGTTCCCGGGGTACCGGGGAGCTGTTTTTT
TRBJ2-5 NA NA TRBV7-2 CASRRLADYNEQYF TGTGCCAGCAGACGGCTAGCAGATTACAATGAGCAGTACTTC
TRBJ1-4 TRBD1 few TRBV12-3/TRBV12-4 CASSSIIGQGGGEKLFF TGTGCCAGCAGTTCGATTATCGGACAGGGGGGCGGTGAAAAACTGTTTTTT
TRBJ2-3 NA few TRBV29-1 CSVAYTDTQYF TGCAGCGTTGCGTACACAGATACGCAGTATTTT
TRBJ2-1 NA few TRBV3-1 CASSLTRISSNEQFF TGTGCCAGCAGCCTCACTAGAATATCCAGCAATGAGCAGTTCTTC
TRBJ2-1 TRBD2 NA TRBV7-9 CASSFDGLVLEQFF TGTGCCAGCAGCTTTGACGGACTAGTTTTGGAGCAGTTCTTC
TRBJ2-7 NA few TRBV25-1 CASSVGSHEQYF TGTGCCAGCAGTGTAGGCAGCCACGAGCAGTACTTC
TRBJ2-1 NA NA TRBV25-1 CASSEPLDFNNEQFF TGTGCCAGCAGTGAACCCCTAGACTTCAACAATGAGCAGTTCTTC
TRBJ2-3 TRBD2 once TRBV4-3 CASSRGTSGPTDTQYF TGCGCCAGCAGCCGCGGGACTAGCGGACCCACAGATACGCAGTATTTT
TRBJ2-1 NA NA TRBV12-3/TRBV12-4 CASSPQREQFF TGTGCCAGCAGCCCCCAGAGAGAGCAGTTCTTC
TRBJ2-5 TRBD2 NA TRBV7-2 CTSSLQTSISETQYF TGTACCAGCAGCTTACAGACTAGCATTTCGGAGACCCAGTACTTC
TRBJ1-1 NA few TRBV20-1 CSASPSTENTEAFF TGCAGTGCTTCCCCCTCGACAGAGAACACTGAAGCTTTCTTT
TRBJ2-7 NA few TRBV4-3 CASSQDSRLYNEQYF TGCGCCAGCAGCCAAGACTCGAGACTATACAATGAGCAGTACTTC
TRBJ1-1 NA few TRBV2 CASSGGGVGTEAFF TGTGCCAGCAGTGGAGGGGGTGTGGGCACTGAAGCTTTCTTT
TRBJ2-7 TRBD1 NA TRBV7-2 CASSLTGTGYEQYF TGTGCCAGCAGCTTAACCGGGACAGGCTACGAGCAGTACTTC
TRBJ1-6 NA few TRBV5-4 CASSFRDSPYNSPLHF TGTGCCAGCAGCTTCAGGGACTCGCCGTATAATTCACCCCTCCACTTT